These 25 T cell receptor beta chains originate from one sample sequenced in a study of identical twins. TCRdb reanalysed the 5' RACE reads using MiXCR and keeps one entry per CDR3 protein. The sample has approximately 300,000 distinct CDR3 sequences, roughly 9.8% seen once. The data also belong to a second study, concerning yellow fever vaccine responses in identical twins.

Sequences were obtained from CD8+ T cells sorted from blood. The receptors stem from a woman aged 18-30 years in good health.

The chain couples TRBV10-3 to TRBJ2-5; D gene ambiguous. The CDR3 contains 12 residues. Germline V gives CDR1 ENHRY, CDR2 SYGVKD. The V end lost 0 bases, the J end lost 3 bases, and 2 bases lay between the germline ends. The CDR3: CAISESEETQYF. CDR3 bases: TGTGCCATCAGTGAGTCGGAAGAGACCCAGTACTTC.

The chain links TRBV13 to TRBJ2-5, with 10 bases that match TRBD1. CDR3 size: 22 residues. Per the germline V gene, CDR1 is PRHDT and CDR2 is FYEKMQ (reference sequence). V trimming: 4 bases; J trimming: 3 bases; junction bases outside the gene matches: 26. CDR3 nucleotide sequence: TGTGCCAGCAGCTACCGCGCCGTCACCGGGACAGGGGCCCTTCCAGGAGAAGAGACCCAGTACTTC. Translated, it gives CASSYRAVTGTGALPGEETQYF.

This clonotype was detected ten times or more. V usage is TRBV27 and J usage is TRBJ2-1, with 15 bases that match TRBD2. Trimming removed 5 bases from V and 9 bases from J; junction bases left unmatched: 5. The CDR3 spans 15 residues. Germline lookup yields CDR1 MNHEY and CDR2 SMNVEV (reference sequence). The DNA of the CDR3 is TGTGCCAGCAGTCCAGGACTAGCGGGGGGGCGTGAGCAGTTCTTC. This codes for CASSPGLAGGREQFF.

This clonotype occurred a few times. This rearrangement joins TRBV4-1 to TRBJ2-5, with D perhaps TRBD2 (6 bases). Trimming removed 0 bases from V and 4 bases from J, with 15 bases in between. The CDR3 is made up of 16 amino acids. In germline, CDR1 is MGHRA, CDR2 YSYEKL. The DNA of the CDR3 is TGCGCCAGCAGCCAAGATCCGGGGGATTTAAGAGAGACCCAGTACTTC. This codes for CASSQDPGDLRETQYF.

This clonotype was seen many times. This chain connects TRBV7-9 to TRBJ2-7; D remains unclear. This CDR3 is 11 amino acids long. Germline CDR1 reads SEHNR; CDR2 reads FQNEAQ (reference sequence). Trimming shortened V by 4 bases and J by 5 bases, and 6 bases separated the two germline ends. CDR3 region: CASSYAHEQYF. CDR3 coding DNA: TGTGCCAGCAGCTACGCCCACGAGCAGTACTTC.

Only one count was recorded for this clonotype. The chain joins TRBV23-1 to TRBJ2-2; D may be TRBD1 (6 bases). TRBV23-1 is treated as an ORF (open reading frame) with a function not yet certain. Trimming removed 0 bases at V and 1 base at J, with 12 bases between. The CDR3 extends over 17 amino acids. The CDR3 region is CASSQSRRQVNTGELFF. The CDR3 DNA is TGCGCCAGCAGTCAATCTCGGAGACAGGTGAACACCGGGGAGCTGTTTTTT.

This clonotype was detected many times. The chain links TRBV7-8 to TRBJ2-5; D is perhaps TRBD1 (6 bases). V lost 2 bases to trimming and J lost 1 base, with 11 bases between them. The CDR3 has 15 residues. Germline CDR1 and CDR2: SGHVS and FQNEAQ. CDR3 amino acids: CASSLRQALQETQYF. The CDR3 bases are TGTGCCAGCAGCTTACGACAGGCCCTCCAAGAGACCCAGTACTTC.

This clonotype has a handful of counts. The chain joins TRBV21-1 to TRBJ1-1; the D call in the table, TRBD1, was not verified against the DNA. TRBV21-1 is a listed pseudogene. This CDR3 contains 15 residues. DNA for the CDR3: TGTGCCAGCAGCTCTCCGGACAGAGAGAACACTGAAGCTTTCTTT. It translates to CASSSPDRENTEAFF.

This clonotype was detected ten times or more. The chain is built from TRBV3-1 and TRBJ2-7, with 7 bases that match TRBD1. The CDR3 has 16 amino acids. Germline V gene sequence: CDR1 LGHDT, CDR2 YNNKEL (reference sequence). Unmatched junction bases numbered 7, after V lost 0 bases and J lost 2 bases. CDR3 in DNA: TGTGCCAGCAGCCAAGATTTGGGACAGTTAGCCTACGAGCAGTACTTC. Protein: CASSQDLGQLAYEQYF.

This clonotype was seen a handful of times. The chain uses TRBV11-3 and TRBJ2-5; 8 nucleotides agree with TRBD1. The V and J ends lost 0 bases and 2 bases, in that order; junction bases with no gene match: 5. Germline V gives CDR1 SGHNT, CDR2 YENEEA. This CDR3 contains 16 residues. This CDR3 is CASSLDLGTGQETQYF. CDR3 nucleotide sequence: TGTGCCAGCAGCTTAGATCTGGGGACAGGACAAGAGACCCAGTACTTC.

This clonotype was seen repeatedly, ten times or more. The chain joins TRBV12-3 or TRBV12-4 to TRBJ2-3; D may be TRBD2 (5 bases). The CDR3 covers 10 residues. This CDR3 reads CASGWAAQYF. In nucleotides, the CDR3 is TGTGCGAGCGGCTGGGCTGCGCAGTATTTT.

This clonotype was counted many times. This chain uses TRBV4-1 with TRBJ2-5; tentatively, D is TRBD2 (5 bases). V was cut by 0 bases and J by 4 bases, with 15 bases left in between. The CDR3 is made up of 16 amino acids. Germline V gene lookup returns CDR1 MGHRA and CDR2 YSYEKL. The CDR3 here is CASSQDQAASGETQYF. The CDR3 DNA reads TGCGCCAGCAGCCAAGATCAAGCGGCCTCAGGAGAGACCCAGTACTTC.

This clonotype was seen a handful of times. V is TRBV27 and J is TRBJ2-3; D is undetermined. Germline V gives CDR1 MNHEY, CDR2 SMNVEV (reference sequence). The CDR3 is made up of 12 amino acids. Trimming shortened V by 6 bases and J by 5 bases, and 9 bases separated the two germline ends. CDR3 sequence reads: CASRGPGDTQYF. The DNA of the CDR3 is TGTGCCAGCAGGGGCCCGGGAGATACGCAGTATTTT.

The DNA of the CDR3 is TGTGCCAGCAGTTTATCGGCAGGGTATCAGCCCCAGCATTTT. As protein: CASSLSAGYQPQHF. The genes are TRBV28 and TRBJ1-5, with D perhaps matching TRBD1 (5 bases). Germline V gene lookup returns CDR1 MDHEN and CDR2 SYDVKM. The CDR3 extends over 14 amino acids. Trimming removed 1 base at V and 5 bases at J, with 9 bases between.

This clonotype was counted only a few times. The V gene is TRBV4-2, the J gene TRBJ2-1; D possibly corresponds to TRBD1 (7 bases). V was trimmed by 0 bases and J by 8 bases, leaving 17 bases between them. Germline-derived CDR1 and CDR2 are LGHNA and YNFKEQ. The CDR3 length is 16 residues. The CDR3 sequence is CASSQERSRGADEQFF. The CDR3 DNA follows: TGTGCCAGCAGCCAAGAGAGAAGCAGGGGGGCCGATGAGCAGTTCTTC.

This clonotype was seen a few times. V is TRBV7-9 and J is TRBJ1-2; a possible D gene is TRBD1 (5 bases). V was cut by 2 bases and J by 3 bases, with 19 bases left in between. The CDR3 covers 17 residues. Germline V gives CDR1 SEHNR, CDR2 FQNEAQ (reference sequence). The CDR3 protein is CASSLFRRAQEDYGYTF. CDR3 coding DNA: TGTGCCAGCAGCTTATTTCGGAGGGCACAGGAGGACTATGGCTACACCTTC.

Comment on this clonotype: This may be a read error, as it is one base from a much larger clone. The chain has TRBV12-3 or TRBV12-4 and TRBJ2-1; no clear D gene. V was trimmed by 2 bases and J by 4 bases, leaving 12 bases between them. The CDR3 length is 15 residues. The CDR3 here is CASSLIYLKYNEQFF. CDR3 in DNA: TGTGCCAGCAGTTTAATCTACCTAAAGTACAATGAGCAGTTCTTC.

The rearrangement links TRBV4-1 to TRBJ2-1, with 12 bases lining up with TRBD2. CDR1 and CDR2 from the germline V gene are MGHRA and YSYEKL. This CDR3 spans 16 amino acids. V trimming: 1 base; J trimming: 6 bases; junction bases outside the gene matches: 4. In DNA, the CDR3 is TGCGCCAGCAGCCAAGTCCTAGCGGGAGGGGGCAATGAGCAGTTCTTC. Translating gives CASSQVLAGGGNEQFF.

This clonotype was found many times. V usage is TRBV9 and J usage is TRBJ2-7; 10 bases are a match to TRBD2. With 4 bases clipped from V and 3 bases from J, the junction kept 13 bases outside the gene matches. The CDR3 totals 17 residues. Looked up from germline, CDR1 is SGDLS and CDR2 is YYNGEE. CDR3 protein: CASSSSWGSGGIYEQYF. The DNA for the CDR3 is TGTGCCAGCAGCTCATCCTGGGGTAGCGGGGGGATCTACGAGCAGTACTTC.

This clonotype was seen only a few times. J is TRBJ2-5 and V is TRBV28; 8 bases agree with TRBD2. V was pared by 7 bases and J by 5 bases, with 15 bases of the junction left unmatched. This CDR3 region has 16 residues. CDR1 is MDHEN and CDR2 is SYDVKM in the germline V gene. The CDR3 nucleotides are TGTGCCAGCACCCCGCCGGGACTAGGGGCCGGTGAGACCCAGTACTTC. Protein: CASTPPGLGAGETQYF.

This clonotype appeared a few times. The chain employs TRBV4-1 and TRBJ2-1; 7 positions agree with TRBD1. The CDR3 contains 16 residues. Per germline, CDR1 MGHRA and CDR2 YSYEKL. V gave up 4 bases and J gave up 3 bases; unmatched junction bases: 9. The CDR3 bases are TGCGCCAGCAGCCGACACCGGGACAGCGACTACAATGAGCAGTTCTTC. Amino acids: CASSRHRDSDYNEQFF.

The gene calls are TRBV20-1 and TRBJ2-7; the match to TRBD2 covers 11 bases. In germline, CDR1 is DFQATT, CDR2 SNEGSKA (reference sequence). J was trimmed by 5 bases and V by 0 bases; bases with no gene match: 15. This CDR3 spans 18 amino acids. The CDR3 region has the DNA TGCAGTGCTAGAGATATGCTAGCGGGGGGCCTAATCCCCCACGAGCAGTACTTC. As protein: CSARDMLAGGLIPHEQYF.

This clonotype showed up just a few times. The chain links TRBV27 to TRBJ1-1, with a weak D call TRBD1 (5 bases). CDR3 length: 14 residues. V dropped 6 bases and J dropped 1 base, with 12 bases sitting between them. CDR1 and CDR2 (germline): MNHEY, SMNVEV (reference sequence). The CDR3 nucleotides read TGTGCCAGCAGACTGGGACGGACGAACACTGAAGCTTTCTTT. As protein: CASRLGRTNTEAFF.

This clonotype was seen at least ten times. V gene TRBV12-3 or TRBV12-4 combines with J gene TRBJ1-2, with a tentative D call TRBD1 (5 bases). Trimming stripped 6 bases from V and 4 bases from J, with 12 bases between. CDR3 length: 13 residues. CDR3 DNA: TGTGCCAGCAGGTCGGGGGGTTTCTATGGCTACACCTTC. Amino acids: CASRSGGFYGYTF.

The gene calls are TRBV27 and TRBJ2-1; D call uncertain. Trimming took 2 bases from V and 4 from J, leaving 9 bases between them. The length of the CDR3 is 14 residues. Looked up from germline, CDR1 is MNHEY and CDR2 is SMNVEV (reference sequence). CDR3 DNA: TGTGCCAGCAGTTTAGGTAGCCTGTACAATGAGCAGTTCTTC. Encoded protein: CASSLGSLYNEQFF.